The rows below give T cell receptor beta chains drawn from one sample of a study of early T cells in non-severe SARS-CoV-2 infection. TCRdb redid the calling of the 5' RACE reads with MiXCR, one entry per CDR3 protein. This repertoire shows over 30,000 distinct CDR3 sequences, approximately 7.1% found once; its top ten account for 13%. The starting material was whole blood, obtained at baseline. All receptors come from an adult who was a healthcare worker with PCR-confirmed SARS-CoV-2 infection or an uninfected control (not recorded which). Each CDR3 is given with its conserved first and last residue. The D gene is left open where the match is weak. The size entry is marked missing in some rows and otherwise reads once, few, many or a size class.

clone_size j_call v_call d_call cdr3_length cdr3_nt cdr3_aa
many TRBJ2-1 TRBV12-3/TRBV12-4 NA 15 TGTGCCAGCAGTTGGTTCAGGGGAAATCATCATGAGCAGTTCTTC CASSWFRGNHHEQFF
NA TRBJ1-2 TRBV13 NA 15 TGTGCCAGCAGCTTACTTTACCAAACAGGGAATGGCTACACCTTC CASSLLYQTGNGYTF
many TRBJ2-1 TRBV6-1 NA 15 TGTGCCAGCAGTGAATGGGGTAGCTCCTACAATGAGCAGTTCTTC CASSEWGSSYNEQFF
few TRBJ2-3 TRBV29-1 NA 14 TGCAGCGGAGGGACACGCCCGCCCACAGATACGCAGTATTTT CSGGTRPPTDTQYF
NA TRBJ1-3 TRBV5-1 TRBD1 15 TGCGCCAGCAGCAAAAGGACAGGGTCTGGAAACACCATATATTTT CASSKRTGSGNTIYF
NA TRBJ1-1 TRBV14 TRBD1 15 TGTGCCAGCAGCCACGCGGACAGGGGTCTTGCTGAAGCTTTCTTT CASSHADRGLAEAFF
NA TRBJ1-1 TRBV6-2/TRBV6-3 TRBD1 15 TGTGCCAGCAGTCTCCAGGGGGCCAAGGGGACTGAAGCTTTCTTT CASSLQGAKGTEAFF
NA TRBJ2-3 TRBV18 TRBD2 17 TGTGCCAGCTCACCCCCGAAGACTAGCGGGAGCACAGATACGCAGTATTTT CASSPPKTSGSTDTQYF
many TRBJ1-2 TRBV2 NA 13 TGTGCCAGCAGTGAATGGAAATCGGAGGGCTACACCTTC CASSEWKSEGYTF
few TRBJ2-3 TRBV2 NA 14 TGTGCCAGCAGCTACGGGACACTGCTAGATACGCAGTATTTT CASSYGTLLDTQYF
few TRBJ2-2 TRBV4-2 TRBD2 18 TGTGCCAGCAGCCAAGACCCTATAGCGGGTACGAACACCGGGGAGCTGTTTTTT CASSQDPIAGTNTGELFF
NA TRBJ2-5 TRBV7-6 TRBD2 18 TGTGCCAGCAGCTTAGGGTTGCTAGCGGTACAACTGCGGGAGACCCAGTACTTC CASSLGLLAVQLRETQYF
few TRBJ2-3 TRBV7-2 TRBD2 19 TGTGCCAGCAGCTTAATTTGGGGGACTAGCGGGAGAGGTACAGATACGCAGTATTTT CASSLIWGTSGRGTDTQYF
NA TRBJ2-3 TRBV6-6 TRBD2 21 TGTGCCAGCAGTTACGGTTTCTCTGGGCGGGAGGGCCGTTGGCACACAGATACGCAGTATTTT CASSYGFSGREGRWHTDTQYF
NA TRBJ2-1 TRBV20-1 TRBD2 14 TGCAGTGCTCAGCGGGAGAGCTCCTACAATGAGCAGTTCTTC CSAQRESSYNEQFF
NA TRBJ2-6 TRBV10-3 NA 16 TGTGCCATCAGTGAACGTGGGGTCTCTGGGGCCAACGTCCTGACTTTC CAISERGVSGANVLTF
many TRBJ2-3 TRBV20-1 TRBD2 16 TGCAGTGCTTCTAAGCCCGGGACTACCCGCACAGATACGCAGTATTTT CSASKPGTTRTDTQYF
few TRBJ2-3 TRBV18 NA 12 TGTGCCAGCTCACCATCGAGAGATACGCAGTATTTT CASSPSRDTQYF
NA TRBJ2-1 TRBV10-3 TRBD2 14 TGTGCCACCTCACTAGCGGGAGGCCAGGGTGAGCAGTTCTTC CATSLAGGQGEQFF
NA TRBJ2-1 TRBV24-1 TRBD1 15 TGTGCCACCAGTGACTTGGGACAGGGTTACAATGAGCAGTTCTTC CATSDLGQGYNEQFF